This T cell receptor (beta chain) was profiled in a study of T-cell memory formation after mild COVID-19. Researchers used 5'RACE with constant-segment primers to make TCR alpha and TCR beta cDNA libraries that carry sample barcodes and UMIs. TCRdb independently ran MiXCR on the 5' RACE reads; one entry per CDR3 protein. The repertoire holds 180,000 or so distinct CDR3 sequences, 15% to 20% seen once, with around 2% in the top ten. Germline lookup yields CDR1 SGHTA and CDR2 FQGTGA. Trimming cost V 6 bases and J 2 bases; bases outside gene matches: 3. The CDR3 covers 15 residues. This chain connects TRBV7-3 to TRBJ2-3; TRBD2 matches 12 bases. This TCR derives from an adult woman who had mild COVID-19 (a few samples of this study predate the infection). Cell type and time point are not known. The sample taken for sequencing was PBMCs or a T cell subset sorted from them (not recorded which). The CDR3 region has the DNA TGTGCCAGCAGTACTAGCGGGGGGACCACAGATACGCAGTATTTT. It is translated as CASSTSGGTTDTQYF.